This T cell receptor (beta chain) emerged from a study of T cells in Graves' hyperthyroidism and ophthalmopathy. Findings and limits, study-wide: Researchers found most expanded thyroid clonotypes above 0.001 in blood as well.

Germline CDR1 is DFQATT and CDR2 is SNEGSKA (reference sequence). This CDR3 comprises 15 residues. V lost 3 bases, J lost 7 bases, and 16 bases lay in between. Diagnostic assessment was based on clinical symptoms, serum thyroxine and TRAb, thyroid ultrasound and orbital computed tomography. Concerning this clonotype: As yet, its antigen is unknown.

Researchers took RNA transcripts and amplified the TCR beta CDR3 regions from them. During a first-round RT-PCR of the TCR CDR3, the HTBI primer set was used. TCRdb passed the multiplex PCR reads through MiXCR, listing each CDR3 protein once. The repertoire includes over 450,000 distinct CDR3 sequences, roughly 18% of them detected once, and about 16% sits in the top ten. The sequence was obtained from a young woman with Graves' ophthalmopathy. The gene calls are TRBV20-1 and TRBJ1-6, with D unresolved. Sequenced: blood. The CDR3 nucleotides read TGCAGTGCTAGTGACTCACACGGGGTGAATTCACCCCTCCACTTT. Protein: CSASDSHGVNSPLHF.